The entry below describes one T cell receptor beta chain. Its antigen is undetermined. This sample stems from a study of T cell responses to AZD1222 COVID-19 vaccine. Across the study: Second-dose timings of about 4 or about 12 weeks were pooled. Points from the study as a whole: An increase in Spike-specific TCR breadth and depth was observed after two AZD1222 doses. Targeting of unmutated variant regions was reportedly seen in nearly half of spike-specific TCRs. Possibly, clonal diversity was underestimated; donors were largely white British and included more females.

CDR1 is SGHTA and CDR2 is FQGTGA in the germline V gene. V was shortened by 2 bases and J by 10 bases, with 12 bases between the two germline ends. The CDR3 has 13 residues. TCRdb's copy holds only in-frame clones and misses some; the assay was immunoSEQ multiplex PCR. The table lists roughly 120,000 clones, 88% of them singletons. The material was peripheral blood, obtained on day 0 of AZD1222 vaccination. The sequence came from an adult in good health. This rearrangement joins TRBV7-3 to TRBJ2-1; TRBD1 is a possible D gene (5 bases). Written as DNA, the CDR3 is TGTGCCAGCAGCTTAGGGGCAGGATACGAGCAGTTCTTC. Protein: CASSLGAGYEQFF.